The rows below give T cell receptor beta chains drawn from one sample of a study of T-cell reconstitution after alpha-beta-depleted transplantation in children. TCRdb called the PCR reads again in MiXCR, with one record for every CDR3 protein. The repertoire holds about 980,000 distinct CDR3 sequences, with roughly 29% as singletons. Specimen: PBMCs, mostly from graft donor cells, collected 360 days after TCRalphabeta/CD19-depleted stem cell transplant. These receptors were obtained from a boy under two years old who had a stem cell transplant for SCID, so the T cells may come from the graft donor. The CDR3 runs from the conserved cysteine through the conserved F or W. The D gene is left open where the match is weak. Expanded clones are given a class, and other clones once, few, many or no size at all.

DNA	CDR3	size	D	V	J	length
TGTGCCAGCGGTTCCCGACAGGGGAGGGCCGGCGAGCAGTACTTC	CASGSRQGRAGEQYF	-	-	TRBV28	TRBJ2-7	15
TGCAGTGCTAGAGATGGGCTCCCCCTCCACACAGATACGCAGTATTTT	CSARDGLPLHTDTQYF	-	-	TRBV20-1	TRBJ2-3	16
TGCGCCAGCAGCTTGGCCAACGCAGGGCGGAACACTGAAGCTTTCTTT	CASSLANAGRNTEAFF	few	-	TRBV5-1	TRBJ1-1	16
TGTGCCAGCAGTTACAGGGGGGGTGGCCTATATGAGCAGTTCTTC	CASSYRGGGLYEQFF	-	-	TRBV6-5	TRBJ2-1	15
TGTGCCAGCTCTCAAAACAGGGTTGCCCCCCAAGAGACCCAGTACTTC	CASSQNRVAPQETQYF	once	-	TRBV18	TRBJ2-5	16
TGCAGTGCTAGGGGACAGAATAGCAATCAGCCCCAGCATTTT	CSARGQNSNQPQHF	-	TRBD1	TRBV20-1	TRBJ1-5	14
TGCGCCAGCAGCTTCACAGGGGGCGCCGGCGGGGAGCTGTTTTTT	CASSFTGGAGGELFF	few	TRBD1	TRBV5-1	TRBJ2-2	15
TGTGCCAGCAGCTTAGCATGGCAGAACACCGGGGAGCTGTTTTTT	CASSLAWQNTGELFF	few	-	TRBV7-9	TRBJ2-2	15
TGCGCCAGCAGCTTGTCACCAATCCTCGGGGCCCGCTTTAGCGAGCAGTACTTC	CASSLSPILGARFSEQYF	few	-	TRBV5-1	TRBJ2-7	18
TGTGCCAGCAGCCCGACAGGGTTTAAGGAGACCCAGTACTTC	CASSPTGFKETQYF	-	TRBD1	TRBV5-5	TRBJ2-5	14
TGCGCCAGCAGCCCAAACGGACAGAATAACTATGGCTACACCTTC	CASSPNGQNNYGYTF	-	-	TRBV5-1	TRBJ1-2	15
TGTGCCAGCAGCTTTGTGCCGGGTCCTACCTACGAGCAGTACTTC	CASSFVPGPTYEQYF	-	-	TRBV5-5	TRBJ2-7	15
TGTGCCAGCAGCTTGGATCACAGAGAACAAGAGACCCAGTACTTC	CASSLDHREQETQYF	-	-	TRBV5-5	TRBJ2-5	15
TGCAGTGCTACACTAAAGGTGTCAGATACGCAGTATTTT	CSATLKVSDTQYF	few	-	TRBV20-1	TRBJ2-3	13